This TCR beta chain was obtained from a study of CD8 T cells in ankylosing spondylitis. Study findings and constraints: Disease-associated clones were reportedly significantly overrepresented in matched ankylosing spondylitis synovial fluid.

Using quantitative 5'-RACE with molecular barcodes, the authors made TCR beta libraries. TCRdb reanalysed the 5' RACE reads using MiXCR and keeps one entry per CDR3 protein. The sample comprises about 96,000 distinct CDR3 sequences, about 9.1% of which are singletons, and just over 5% rests with the top ten. This clonotype has a count of ten or more. Its target is unknown. There are 13 residues in the CDR3. Germline V gene lookup returns CDR1 SQVTM and CDR2 ANQGSEA. V trimming: 3 bases; J trimming: 8 bases; junction bases outside the gene matches: 3. The chain employs TRBV29-1 and TRBJ2-1, with 11 positions matching TRBD2. The sequenced material came from blood, either unsorted or a sorted T cell fraction (not recorded which). The receptor was isolated from a male donor with ankylosing spondylitis or in good health (not recorded which). In DNA form, the CDR3 reads TGCAGCGTTGAGTCGACTAGCGGGGATGAGCAGTTCTTC. It translates to CSVESTSGDEQFF.